Presented here are 26 T cell receptor beta chains from one specimen sequenced in a study of blood T cell repertoires in COVID-19. This table comes from immunoSEQ multiplex PCR, and its TCRdb copy is limited to in-frame clones, with some not included. Among about 260,000 clones, 83% were seen once, and the ten largest hold over 8.5%. Material for sequencing was peripheral blood. Source of these receptors: a woman aged 45-60 years who had recovered from COVID-19.

The chain employs TRBV28 and TRBJ1-5, with D possibly matching TRBD1 (6 bases). The CDR3 is made up of 16 amino acids. Germline values: CDR1 MDHEN, CDR2 SYDVKM. With 5 bases removed from V and 5 bases from J, the gap between germline ends came to 19 bases. This CDR3 reads CASSTPASGAHQPQHF. The CDR3 coding sequence is TGTGCCAGCAGTACCCCCGCCTCAGGGGCTCATCAGCCCCAGCATTTT.

The chain is built from TRBV5-4 and TRBJ1-4; 10 bases line up with TRBD1. The germline V gene has CDR1 SGHNT and CDR2 YYREEE (reference sequence). V lost 0 bases to trimming and J lost 2 bases; unmatched junction nucleotides: 4. The CDR3 sequence is 17 residues long. CDR3 nucleotides: TGTGCCAGCAGCTTGGGGGACAGGGGCCCCACTAATGAAAAACTGTTTTTT. This translates into CASSLGDRGPTNEKLFF.

This clone was seen only a few times. The J gene is TRBJ1-2, the V gene TRBV18, with a tentative D call TRBD1 (5 bases). V was cut by 3 bases and J by 3 bases, with 8 bases left in between. The germline gives CDR1 KGHSH, CDR2 LQKENI. This CDR3 region has 13 residues. As DNA, the CDR3 is TGTGCCAGCTCACCGGAGACAGACTATGGCTACACCTTC. Protein: CASSPETDYGYTF.

The V and J genes are TRBV30 and TRBJ1-6; maybe TRBD1 (6 bases). Trimming stripped 1 base from V and 2 bases from J, with 6 bases between. Per germline, CDR1 GTSNPN and CDR2 SVGIG (reference sequence). The CDR3 sequence is 14 residues long. The CDR3 loop is CAWSGQAYNSPLHF. CDR3 bases: TGTGCCTGGAGTGGACAGGCCTATAATTCACCCCTCCACTTT.

CDR3 protein: CASSYLAGGGETQYF. DNA for the CDR3: TGTGCCAGCAGTTATTTAGCGGGAGGGGGTGAGACCCAGTACTTC. This chain uses TRBV27 with TRBJ2-5, with 11 nucleotides matching TRBD2. This CDR3 is built from 15 residues. In germline, CDR1 is MNHEY, CDR2 SMNVEV (reference sequence). Unmatched junction bases numbered 6, after V lost 4 bases and J lost 5 bases.

The chain recombines TRBV7-3 with TRBJ2-3; 9 nucleotides agree with TRBD2. The CDR3 extends over 17 amino acids. V lost 5 bases and J lost 0; bases outside the gene matches: 9. CDR1 SGHTA and CDR2 FQGTGA come from the germline V gene. CDR3 residues: CASSPLITSGSTDTQYF. The CDR3, as DNA: TGTGCCAGCAGCCCGCTTATAACTAGCGGGAGCACAGATACGCAGTATTTT.

The chain combines TRBV25-1 with TRBJ2-7; tentative D call: TRBD1 (5 bases). With 2 bases removed from V and 9 bases from J, the gap between germline ends came to 14 bases. This CDR3 region has 13 residues. CDR1 and CDR2 from the germline V gene are MGHDK and SYGVNS. DNA of the CDR3: TGTGCCAGCAGTGAAGGGCAGGGCCTGGGGCAGTACTTC. This translates into CASSEGQGLGQYF.

V usage is TRBV29-1 and J usage is TRBJ2-5, with TRBD1 matching over 7 bases. The CDR3 loop spans 11 amino acids. CDR1 is SQVTM and CDR2 is ANQGSEA in the germline V gene. Unmatched junction bases numbered 4, after V lost 7 bases and J lost 5 bases. The chain's CDR3 is CSGTGSETQYF. In DNA, the CDR3 is TGCAGCGGGACAGGCTCGGAGACCCAGTACTTC. Variable domain in full (rest from reference TRBV29-1 and TRBJ2-5): SAVISQKPSRDICQRGTSLTIQCQVDSQVTMMFWYRQQPGQSLTLIATANQGSEATYESGFVIDKFPISRPNLTFSTLTVSNMSPEDSSIYLCSGTGSETQYFGPGTRLLVL.

The chain couples TRBV7-9 to TRBJ1-1, with 7 nucleotides matching TRBD1. Per the germline V gene, CDR1 is SEHNR and CDR2 is FQNEAQ (reference sequence). This CDR3 has 14 amino acids. J was trimmed by 4 bases and V by 3 bases; bases with no gene match: 5. Written as DNA, the CDR3 is TGTGCCAGCAGCTTCCGGGACAGTCCCACTGAAGCTTTCTTT. Translated: CASSFRDSPTEAFF.

The chain recombines TRBV29-1 with TRBJ2-1, with 9 bases matching TRBD2. The CDR3 loop spans 15 amino acids. The V and J ends lost 3 bases and 6 bases, in that order; junction bases with no gene match: 9. CDR1 SQVTM and CDR2 ANQGSEA come from the germline V gene. The CDR3 region is CSVEYLAGDSNEQFF. The CDR3 DNA reads as TGCAGCGTTGAGTACTTAGCGGGAGACAGCAATGAGCAGTTCTTC.

The gene calls are TRBV29-1 and TRBJ2-7, with D possibly TRBD2 on 8 matching bases. The CDR3 is 13 residues long. Germline lookup yields CDR1 SQVTM and CDR2 ANQGSEA. The CDR3 reads CAGGGTAFREQYF. DNA of the CDR3: TGCGCGGGGGGCGGGACAGCCTTTAGGGAGCAGTACTTC.

The V gene is TRBV19, the J gene TRBJ2-2; D not resolved. The CDR3 extends over 16 amino acids. Between the trimmed V and J ends, which lost 3 bases and 0 bases, there was a span of 11 bases. In germline, CDR1 is LNHDA, CDR2 SQIVND (reference sequence). The CDR3 loop reads CASSMVVLANTGELFF. The CDR3 nucleotides are TGTGCCAGTAGTATGGTGGTCCTAGCGAACACCGGGGAGCTGTTTTTT.

This rearrangement joins TRBV6-4 to TRBJ2-3, with TRBD1 as a possible D gene (7 bases). The CDR3 runs 15 residues. Germline CDR1 and CDR2: MRHNA and SNTAGT. Deletions cut 5 bases from V and 2 bases from J, with 14 bases between. The chain's CDR3 is CASSSGGGDTDTQYF. CDR3 DNA sequence: TGTGCCAGCAGTAGCGGAGGGGGCGACACAGATACGCAGTATTTT.

This chain links TRBV5-1 with TRBJ2-3; a weak D match, TRBD2 (5 bases). Germline V CDR1 and CDR2: SGHRS, YFSETQ. The CDR3 has 14 residues. Trimming took 0 bases from V and 1 from J, leaving 6 bases between them. The CDR3 DNA is TGCGCCAGCAGCTTGGCCGGGGGCACAGATACGCAGTATTTT. Translating gives CASSLAGGTDTQYF. The variable domain in full, with the rest retrieved from reference TRBV5-1 and TRBJ2-3, is KAGVTQTPRYLIKTRGQQVTLSCSPISGHRSVSWYQQTPGQGLQFLFEYFSETQRNKGNFPGRFSGRQFSNSRSEMNVSTLELGDSALYLCASSLAGGTDTQYFGPGTRLTVL.

The chain joins TRBV4-3 to TRBJ2-2, with 15 bases that match TRBD2. Germline V gene lookup returns CDR1 LGHNA and CDR2 YSLEER. The length of the CDR3 is 18 residues. The ends lost 2 bases at V and 7 bases at J; junction bases unmatched: 8. The CDR3 DNA reads as TGCGCCAGCAGCCAACCGGGACTAGCGGGGGGAAGTAGCGGGGAGCTGTTTTTT. It specifies CASSQPGLAGGSSGELFF.

CDR3 residues: CAIQKAGGKSPNEQFF. CDR3 sequence (DNA): TGTGCCATACAAAAAGCGGGAGGTAAGTCCCCCAATGAGCAGTTCTTC. The rearrangement links TRBV10-3 to TRBJ2-1, with 9 bases lining up with TRBD2. CDR3 size: 16 residues. The V segment lost 9 bases and the J segment 6 bases; nucleotides outside the gene matches: 15. The germline V gene encodes CDR1 ENHRY and CDR2 SYGVKD.

J is TRBJ2-6 and V is TRBV27; TRBD1 is a possible D gene (6 bases). CDR1 is MNHEY and CDR2 is SMNVEV in the germline V gene (reference sequence). The CDR3 has 13 amino acids. Trimming removed 6 bases at V and 7 bases at J, with 10 bases between. CDR3 bases: TGTGCCAGCAGCCAGGGGAATGCCAACGTCCTGACTTTC. Translation: CASSQGNANVLTF.

This clone was seen a handful of times. J is TRBJ2-1 and V is TRBV4-3; 8 positions agree with TRBD2. CDR1 and CDR2 from the germline V gene are LGHNA and YSLEER. With 2 bases clipped from V and 6 bases from J, the junction kept 6 bases outside the gene matches. This CDR3 has 15 residues. CDR3 bases: TGCGCCAGCAGCCAAATTCGGCTAGCGGGCAATGAGCAGTTCTTC. Its translation: CASSQIRLAGNEQFF.

The chain has TRBV4-3 and TRBJ1-2, with a tentative D call TRBD1 (6 bases). The V end lost 2 bases, the J end lost 3 bases, and 13 bases lay between the germline ends. Germline V lookup: CDR1 LGHNA, CDR2 YSLEER. The CDR3 is 15 residues long. The CDR3 loop reads CASSQTYGTHYGYTF. The CDR3 DNA is TGCGCCAGCAGCCAAACCTACGGGACACACTATGGCTACACCTTC.

The chain uses TRBV28 and TRBJ1-1, with D possibly TRBD1 on 5 matching bases. The V and J ends lost 5 bases and 1 base respectively, with 14 bases between them. The CDR3 loop spans 15 amino acids. Germline V CDR1 and CDR2: MDHEN, SYDVKM. The CDR3 region is CASSPGGGSNTEAFF. For the CDR3, the DNA is TGTGCCAGCAGTCCGGGGGGGGGATCGAACACTGAAGCTTTCTTT.

The chain joins TRBV5-4 to TRBJ2-7; TRBD1 agrees at 10 bases. The CDR3 covers 14 residues. V shed 4 bases, J shed 4 bases, and the junction held 5 bases outside the gene matches. The germline gives CDR1 SGHNT, CDR2 YYREEE (reference sequence). CDR3 amino acids: CASSGRDRGYEQYF. CDR3 coding DNA: TGTGCCAGCAGCGGACGGGACAGGGGATACGAGCAGTACTTC. The variable domain in full, with the rest retrieved from reference TRBV5-4 and TRBJ2-7, is ETGVTQSPTHLIKTRGQQVTLRCSSQSGHNTVSWYQQALGQGPQFIFQYYREEENGRGNFPPRFSGLQFPNYSSELNVNALELDDSALYLCASSGRDRGYEQYFGPGTRLTVT.

About this clone: The identical CDR3 is also encoded by other nucleotide sequences in the sample. The V and J genes are TRBV18 and TRBJ1-1, with a possible D match to TRBD1 (5 bases). The V and J ends lost 5 bases and 4 bases respectively, with 8 bases between them. Germline lookup yields CDR1 KGHSH and CDR2 LQKENI. The CDR3 contains 12 residues. For the CDR3, the DNA is TGTGCCAGCTCAAGGGGTGTCACTGAAGCTTTCTTT. Amino acid sequence: CASSRGVTEAFF.

The rearrangement joins TRBV4-3 to TRBJ1-2, with D maybe TRBD1 (6 bases). Trimming stripped 6 bases from V and 2 bases from J, with 16 bases between. CDR3 size: 15 residues. Germline V gene sequence: CDR1 LGHNA, CDR2 YSLEER. Here the CDR3 DNA reads TGCGCCAGCAGTCCAGGCGGGGGGCAAAACTATGGCTACACCTTC. Amino acids: CASSPGGGQNYGYTF.

The chain links TRBV2 to TRBJ1-1, with 7 positions matching TRBD1. CDR3 length equals 13 residues. CDR1 and CDR2 from the germline V gene are SNHLY and FYNNEI. J gave up 1 base and V 10 bases, and 6 bases lay outside the gene matches. The CDR3 DNA is TGTGCCATCCGGGACAGCGAGAACACTGAAGCTTTCTTT. This gives the protein CAIRDSENTEAFF.

This chain uses TRBV18 with TRBJ1-1; the D gene is possibly TRBD1 (5 bases). This CDR3 spans 15 amino acids. The germline V gene encodes CDR1 KGHSH and CDR2 LQKENI. The V and J ends lost 2 bases and 5 bases respectively, with 15 bases between them. The CDR3 loop is CASSPSLSGFTEAFF. The CDR3 DNA reads as TGTGCCAGCTCACCATCGCTATCAGGGTTTACTGAAGCTTTCTTT.

In its sample, this clone was seen a few times. The J gene is TRBJ2-5, the V gene TRBV12-3 or TRBV12-4; weak D call: TRBD1 (6 bases). This CDR3 spans 13 amino acids. V was pared by 2 bases and J by 5 bases, with 9 bases between. The CDR3 spells CASSLMGHETQYF. DNA for the CDR3: TGTGCCAGCAGTTTAATGGGACACGAGACCCAGTACTTC.